This TCR beta chain was found in a study of technical replicates of blood from several donors. Produced via immunoSEQ multiplex PCR; TCRdb's table is partial and in-frame only. The sample has more than 65,000 clones, approximately 96% seen once. The V gene's germline CDR1 is SNHLY and CDR2 FYNNEI. V dropped 2 bases and J dropped 8 bases, with 6 bases sitting between them. There are 12 residues in the CDR3. This receptor was identified in a human donor in good health. The sample taken for sequencing was T cells isolated from PBMCs. The chain employs TRBV2 and TRBJ1-4; D unclear. The CDR3: CASSELVEKLFF. The DNA for the CDR3 is TGTGCCAGCAGTGAACTTGTCGAAAAACTGTTTTTT.